The present T cell receptor beta chain was sequenced within a study of early T cells in non-severe SARS-CoV-2 infection. Study-level information: Sequenced bulk RNA came from whole blood that was unsorted, and chains were unpaired.

Germline CDR1 is WSHSY and CDR2 is SAAADI. The ends were cut back, 0 bases at V and 6 bases at J, with 6 bases in the middle. The CDR3 totals 13 residues. Note on this clonotype: Its antigen is undetermined.

Regarding the study as a whole: The study's VDJdb matching favored anti-spike CD8 responses and missed private and CD4 specificities.

Individual cDNA molecules received unique molecular identifiers during library preparation. TCRdb ran MiXCR on the 5' RACE reads and lists one entry per CDR3 protein. The sample lists approximately 70,000 distinct CDR3 sequences, roughly 12% occurring once. The J gene is TRBJ1-5, the V gene TRBV10-2; the D is unclear. This clonotype originated in an adult who was a healthcare worker with PCR-confirmed SARS-CoV-2 infection or an uninfected control (not recorded which). The sample comprised whole blood. The chain's CDR3 is CASSESFSQPQHF. CDR3 sequence (DNA): TGCGCCAGCAGTGAGTCGTTTAGTCAGCCCCAGCATTTT.